Listed here is a single T cell receptor beta chain. This receptor's antigen is unknown. Base qualities were left out, and no much larger clone turns up one base away. Library construction relied on the immunoSEQ multiplex PCR assay. TCRdb took this table from immuneACCESS and kept in-frame rearrangements with V and J called. Such tables lack part of the clones; where checked against another copy, unresolved V genes explain under half of the gap, and the rest is unexplained. The sample table contains over 75,000 clones; only one count was recorded for 81% of them. Of the sample, more than 2.5% falls within the top ten clones. This specimen's time point label, interpreted: peripheral blood 12 weeks after first pembrolizumab dose. Mismatch repair deficiency was established in every enrolled patient by polymerase chain reaction or immunohistochemistry. TCR sequencing was carried out for three patients who responded to pembrolizumab therapy. The phase II trial prospectively evaluated PD-1 blockade with pembrolizumab in advanced mismatch repair-deficient cancers, independent of tissue of origin. Serial peripheral blood T cell samples were collected before and at multiple times after starting PD-1 blockade. The timing of each blood sample was reported as weeks after the first dose of pembrolizumab.

The sample comes from a study of PD-1 blockade in mismatch repair-deficient tumors (dated by TCRdb to between 2016 and 2019). About the study as a whole: The trial enrolled more than 85 consecutive patients with about twelve mismatch repair-deficient cancer types between late 2013 and 2016, all previously treated and progressing. Deep sequencing of TCR CDR3 regions was used to track tumor-associated T cell clones in peripheral blood of patients responding to PD-1 blockade. Points the paper makes about the study in general: Tumor-resident clones, often undetectable in blood before treatment, expanded rapidly after pembrolizumab and then contracted, generally before radiologic responses.

CDR1 and CDR2 were assigned from the germline V gene (reference sequence) as LNHDA and SQIVND. The CDR3 sequence holds 11 residues, the cysteine and phenylalanine included. The retained sequence is limited to the CDR3, 33 bases, with the frame set at the first base. V gives up 8 bases and J gives up 6 bases, and the segment between their germline ends measures 11 bases. The starting material was peripheral blood, obtained 12 weeks after starting pembrolizumab. The chain uses TRBV19 and TRBJ2-7; the D gene is unclear. The clonotype originates from an adult with mismatch repair-deficient cancer. The encoded CDR3 is CASSTLGEQYF. At the DNA level, the sequence is TGTGCCAGTTCGACCTTGGGCGAGCAGTACTTC.